This entry describes one TCR beta chain. Data came from immunoSEQ multiplex PCR; TCRdb stores just in-frame clones and leaves some out. The sample lists approximately 43,000 clones, approximately 87% seen once, with roughly a third in the top ten. The germline V gene has CDR1 SGHNT and CDR2 YYREEE (reference sequence). CDR3 length: 15 amino acids. V trimming: 3 bases; J trimming: 5 bases; junction bases outside the gene matches: 4. The sample originates from a study of OX40 agonist ivuxolimab in advanced cancers. This TCR came from an adult with an advanced solid tumor such as melanoma, head and neck, liver or kidney cancer. The rearrangement links TRBV5-4 to TRBJ2-4; 11 bases are a match to TRBD1. Sequencing used CD4+ or CD8+ T cells sorted from blood, obtained in a trial of the OX40 agonist ivuxolimab. The CDR3 DNA follows: TGTGCCAGCAGCTCAAGGGGACAGGGGGAAAACATTCAGTACTTC. Translation: CASSSRGQGENIQYF.